This TCR beta chain is drawn from a study of cytomegalovirus exposure and HLA in healthy donors. Whole-study results and caveats: Listed as cytomegalovirus-associated were 150 or so TCR beta chains. Sequence variants that were highly shared formed a cluster that was likely a sequencing artifact.

The PCR was carried out with 60 Vbeta primers and 13 Jbeta primers. How the authors handled the data: A follow-up analysis tallied around 80 million unique TCR beta chains, approximately 10 million shared. The data were produced by immunoSEQ multiplex PCR, yet TCRdb's version contains in-frame clones alone and is incomplete. That table is the source of V, J and clone size, and D and trimming were worked out from the DNA. The sample lists roughly 18,000 clones, more than 65% seen once, with roughly 3.7% in the top ten. Germline V gene lookup returns CDR1 MNHEY and CDR2 SMNVEV (reference sequence). The V end was cut by 2 bases, the J end by 2 bases, with 9 bases between. The CDR3 runs to 14 residues. A word on this clone: Its antigen is still unknown.

The sequenced sample was PBMCs. The chain recombines TRBV27 with TRBJ1-1; D is possibly TRBD1 (5 bases). This TCR was recovered from a man aged 18 to 35 in good health and CMV-seronegative. The CDR3 is CASSLTGRNTEAFF. For the CDR3, the DNA is TGTGCCAGCAGTTTAACAGGTAGAAACACTGAAGCTTTCTTT.